These 27 T cell receptor beta chains originate from one sample sequenced in a study of cytomegalovirus exposure and HLA in healthy donors. The PCR contained 60 Vbeta and 13 Jbeta primers. Clones were sequenced by immunoSEQ multiplex PCR, and TCRdb holds only the in-frame ones, with some missing. This specimen shows 65,000 to 95,000 clones; the ten leading clones hold 1.5%. The specimen was PBMCs. These receptors all stem from a woman aged 55-70 years in good health and CMV-seronegative.

V gene TRBV4-2 combines with J gene TRBJ2-7; D not resolved. The CDR3 consists of 16 residues. CDR1 and CDR2 from the germline V gene are LGHNA and YNFKEQ. Trimming took 0 bases from V and 6 from J, leaving 18 bases between them. As DNA, the CDR3 is TGTGCCAGCAGCCAAGACATGTCCGCCCGCGTTTTCGAGCAGTACTTC. Translated, it gives CASSQDMSARVFEQYF.

The chain combines TRBV11-2 with TRBJ2-5; 8 bases map to TRBD1. V lost 5 bases, J lost 3 bases, and 8 bases stayed unmatched. This CDR3 contains 15 residues. Germline V gene sequence: CDR1 SGHAT, CDR2 FQNNGV. The CDR3 DNA reads TGTGCCAGCAGCACCAGACAGGGGACGAAAGAGACCCAGTACTTC. Translated, it gives CASSTRQGTKETQYF.

V is TRBV2 and J is TRBJ1-2, with 9 bases that match TRBD1. Germline CDR1 and CDR2: SNHLY and FYNNEI. V lost 0 bases and J lost 8; bases outside the gene matches: 1. This CDR3 region has 13 residues. Here the CDR3 reads CASSEADRGGYTF. The CDR3 nucleotides read TGTGCCAGCAGTGAAGCTGACAGGGGGGGCTACACCTTC. Full variable domain (remainder filled in from reference TRBV2 and TRBJ1-2): EPEVTQTPSHQVTQMGQEVILRCVPISNHLYFYWYRQILGQKVEFLVSFYNNEISEKSEIFDDQFSVERPDGSNFTLKIRSTKLEDSAMYFCASSEADRGGYTFGSGTRLTVV.

The V gene is TRBV19, the J gene TRBJ2-1, with 9 bases aligning to TRBD2. There are 14 residues in the CDR3. Germline lookup yields CDR1 LNHDA and CDR2 SQIVND (reference sequence). CDR3 amino acids: CATRSGGRASEQFF. The CDR3 coding sequence is TGTGCTACCCGGTCAGGCGGGAGGGCCTCTGAGCAGTTCTTC.

The V gene is TRBV9, the J gene TRBJ2-5; 11 nucleotides line up with TRBD2. The CDR3 covers 15 residues. Germline trimming cut 3 bases from V and 5 bases from J; bases unmatched to any gene: 6. Germline CDR1 is SGDLS and CDR2 is YYNGEE. The CDR3 sequence is CASSATSGSFETQYF. CDR3 nucleotides: TGTGCCAGCAGCGCTACTAGCGGGAGTTTCGAGACCCAGTACTTC.

J is TRBJ2-1 and V is TRBV6-5; 7 positions agree with TRBD1. The CDR3 length is 15 residues. V was pared by 7 bases and J by 4 bases, with 10 bases of the junction left unmatched. Germline CDR1 and CDR2: MNHEY and SVGAGI. The CDR3 DNA reads TGTGCCAGCACCGCTGGGACAGAGTATTACAATGAGCAGTTCTTC. Encoded protein: CASTAGTEYYNEQFF.

V is TRBV6-5 and J is TRBJ2-7, with D possibly matching TRBD2 (6 bases). Trimming cost V 2 bases and J 5 bases, with 13 bases left between them. Germline V gene data show CDR1 as MNHEY and CDR2 as SVGAGI. The CDR3 spans 14 residues. CDR3: CASSYEREAHEQYF. The CDR3 coding sequence is TGTGCCAGCAGTTACGAAAGGGAGGCTCACGAGCAGTACTTC.

This chain joins TRBV29-1 and TRBJ2-2, with D perhaps TRBD2 (6 bases). The CDR3 totals 15 residues. Germline assignment: CDR1 SQVTM and CDR2 ANQGSEA. Trimming shortened V by 4 bases and J by 2 bases, and 14 bases separated the two germline ends. The CDR3 DNA is TGCAGCGTTGGAGGTTGGAGGGGTAACACCGGGGAGCTGTTTTTT. Protein product: CSVGGWRGNTGELFF.

The rearrangement links TRBV28 to TRBJ1-2; D might be TRBD1 (5 bases). This CDR3 contains 16 residues. Germline CDR1 MDHEN, CDR2 SYDVKM. V lost 8 bases and J 2 bases, leaving 21 bases between the germline ends. The CDR3 loop reads CASENERGAGNYGYTF. CDR3 sequence (DNA): TGTGCCAGCGAAAATGAGCGTGGGGCGGGAAACTATGGCTACACCTTC.

The chain links TRBV7-9 to TRBJ2-1; TRBD1 matches 7 bases. V gave up 5 bases and J gave up 2 bases; unmatched junction bases: 6. The length of the CDR3 is 15 residues. Per germline, CDR1 SEHNR and CDR2 FQNEAQ (reference sequence). The CDR3 DNA reads as TGTGCCAGCAGCCGCAACAGGGGTACCTACAATGAGCAGTTCTTC. Amino acids: CASSRNRGTYNEQFF.

The chain has TRBV7-3 and TRBJ1-1; a weak D match, TRBD1 (6 bases). Between the trimmed V and J ends, which lost 5 bases and 3 bases, there was a span of 10 bases. The CDR3 runs to 13 residues. Germline V CDR1 and CDR2: SGHTA, FQGTGA. CDR3 coding DNA: TGTGCCAGCAGCCTACAGGGTGACACTGAAGCTTTCTTT. It codes for CASSLQGDTEAFF.

The CDR3 loop reads CASSEGGSGYGYTF. The CDR3 DNA follows: TGTGCCAGCAGTGAGGGAGGGTCGGGCTATGGCTACACCTTC. This sequence joins TRBV2 and TRBJ1-2; no definite D call. V dropped 3 bases and J dropped 4 bases, with 12 bases sitting between them. This CDR3 has 14 residues. Germline CDR1 reads SNHLY; CDR2 reads FYNNEI.

About this clone itself: At one end, the junction sequence differs from germline, possibly due to a read error. The genes are TRBV19 and TRBJ2-7; 11 nucleotides align to TRBD2. The CDR3 is 16 amino acids. Germline lookup yields CDR1 LNHDA and CDR2 SQIVND (reference sequence). CDR3 loop: CASSTLSGRAPYGQYF. CDR3 DNA sequence: TGTGCCAGTAGTACCCTTAGCGGGAGGGCCCCCTACGGGCAGTACTTC. Combining the CDR3 with reference TRBV19 and TRBJ2-7 gives the whole variable domain DGGITQSPKYLFRKEGQNVTLSCEQNLNHDAMYWYRQDPGQGLRLIYYSQIVNDFQKGDIAEGYSVSREKKESFPLTVTSAQKNPTAFYLCASSTLSGRAPYGQYFGPGTRLTVT.

The rearrangement joins TRBV27 to TRBJ2-2; 11 nucleotides align to TRBD2. The CDR3 extends over 14 amino acids. Germline CDR1 MNHEY, CDR2 SMNVEV (reference sequence). V shed 6 bases and J 3 bases; nucleotides not matched to a gene: 0. The CDR3 DNA is TGTGCCAGCAGACTAGCGGGAGACACCGGGGAGCTGTTTTTT. Protein product: CASRLAGDTGELFF.

J is TRBJ2-1 and V is TRBV2; TRBD1 is a possible D gene (5 bases). CDR1 is SNHLY and CDR2 is FYNNEI in the germline V gene. Trimming removed 2 bases at V and 0 bases at J, with 8 bases between. The CDR3 is made up of 15 amino acids. The CDR3 loop is CASSEQGNSYNEQFF. The CDR3 DNA is TGTGCCAGCAGTGAACAGGGTAACTCCTACAATGAGCAGTTCTTC.

This chain uses TRBV6-1 with TRBJ1-1; TRBD1 is a possible D gene (5 bases). The CDR3 has 14 residues. V shed 6 bases and J shed 4 bases, with 15 bases lying between them. The V gene's germline CDR1 is MNHNS and CDR2 SASEGT. The chain's CDR3 is CASRNSGGGTEAFF. In nucleotides, the CDR3 is TGTGCCAGCAGGAACTCTGGGGGGGGCACTGAAGCTTTCTTT.

V usage is TRBV19 and J usage is TRBJ2-7; 10 bases match TRBD1. The CDR3 extends over 15 amino acids. Trimming cost V 6 bases and J 3 bases; bases outside gene matches: 8. Germline CDR1 and CDR2: LNHDA and SQIVND (reference sequence). CDR3 sequence reads: CASSRHGTGDYEQYF. CDR3 nucleotides: TGTGCCAGTAGCCGACATGGGACAGGGGACTACGAGCAGTACTTC.

The rearrangement links TRBV9 to TRBJ1-5; a weak D match, TRBD1 (5 bases). The V end was cut by 3 bases, the J end by 9 bases, with 22 bases between. Per the germline V gene, CDR1 is SGDLS and CDR2 is YYNGEE. The length of the CDR3 is 16 residues. CDR3 bases: TGTGCCAGCAGCGCGGGGGGGGATTCGGCTTTATTGCCCCAGCATTTT. Translation gives CASSAGGDSALLPQHF.

CDR3 residues: CASSLGGQQGYGYTF. DNA for the CDR3: TGTGCCAGCAGCTTGGGGGGACAGCAGGGCTATGGCTACACCTTC. V and J are TRBV5-4 and TRBJ1-2; TRBD1 aligns across 7 bases. CDR1 and CDR2 (germline): SGHNT, YYREEE (reference sequence). V lost 0 bases and J lost 4; bases outside the gene matches: 6. CDR3 length: 15 residues. Based on the CDR3 plus reference TRBV5-4 and TRBJ1-2, the full variable domain is ETGVTQSPTHLIKTRGQQVTLRCSSQSGHNTVSWYQQALGQGPQFIFQYYREEENGRGNFPPRFSGLQFPNYSSELNVNALELDDSALYLCASSLGGQQGYGYTFGSGTRLTVV.

This rearrangement joins TRBV5-1 to TRBJ2-1, with 7 nucleotides matching TRBD1. V trimming: 4 bases; J trimming: 7 bases; junction bases outside the gene matches: 5. The CDR3 is made up of 13 amino acids. Germline CDR1 SGHRS, CDR2 YFSETQ. CDR3 in amino acids: CASSEGQSNEQFF. CDR3 DNA: TGCGCCAGCAGCGAGGGACAGAGTAATGAGCAGTTCTTC.

V usage is TRBV2 and J usage is TRBJ2-5; D remains ambiguous. CDR3 length: 11 amino acids. The germline V gene encodes CDR1 SNHLY and CDR2 FYNNEI. V was clipped by 2 bases and J by 13 bases, with 11 bases between them. The CDR3, as DNA: TGTGCCAGCAGTGAACTTGGAGTCCGGTACTTC. Translating it yields CASSELGVRYF.

V gene TRBV28 combines with J gene TRBJ1-3; 7 bases line up with TRBD1. Germline values: CDR1 MDHEN, CDR2 SYDVKM. The CDR3 runs 15 residues. With V trimmed by 5 bases and J by 0 bases, 4 bases remained unmatched. The CDR3 nucleotides are TGTGCCAGCAGTACGGGACAGAGCTCTGGAAACACCATATATTTT. This gives the protein CASSTGQSSGNTIYF.

The chain is built from TRBV19 and TRBJ1-3; D is possibly TRBD1 (6 bases). CDR1 is LNHDA and CDR2 is SQIVND in the germline V gene (reference sequence). V was cut by 9 bases and J by 4 bases, with 16 bases left in between. This CDR3 has 14 amino acids. The CDR3, as DNA: TGTGCCAGCGGGAGGACAGCCTCGGGAAACACCATATATTTT. Protein: CASGRTASGNTIYF.

V usage is TRBV5-4 and J usage is TRBJ1-3, with TRBD1 as a possible D gene (5 bases). The V end was cut by 2 bases, the J end by 0 bases, with 12 bases between. Germline values: CDR1 SGHNT, CDR2 YYREEE (reference sequence). This CDR3 region has 16 residues. DNA for the CDR3: TGTGCCAGCAGCTTCGGGACTCAACTCTCTGGAAACACCATATATTTT. Encoded protein: CASSFGTQLSGNTIYF.

The chain recombines TRBV7-9 with TRBJ2-1, with D unclear. V gave up 3 bases and J gave up 10 bases, with 7 bases separating them. Germline CDR1 reads SEHNR; CDR2 reads FQNEAQ (reference sequence). The CDR3 spans 11 residues. The CDR3 nucleotides read TGTGCCAGCAGCTTGATTAGCGAGCAGTTCTTC. Encoded protein: CASSLISEQFF.

The chain carries TRBV6-1 and TRBJ2-5; no clear D gene. Matching the DNA end better, TRBJ2-7 makes the J call doubtful. Germline V gene lookup returns CDR1 MNHNS and CDR2 SASEGT. There are 10 residues in the CDR3. This chain's CDR3 is CATVLYEQYF. DNA for the CDR3: TGTGCCACCGTCTTGTACGAGCAGTACTTC.

The gene calls are TRBV6-5 and TRBJ2-3, with 9 bases matching TRBD2. Germline-derived CDR1 and CDR2 are MNHEY and SVGAGI. The CDR3 sequence is 14 residues long. V gave up 7 bases and J gave up 6 bases; unmatched junction bases: 8. The CDR3 spells CASTSGDLRDTQYF. In DNA, the CDR3 is TGTGCCAGCACTAGCGGGGACCTTAGGGATACGCAGTATTTT.